These T cell receptor beta chains were read from a single sample in a study of T cell responses to AZD1222 COVID-19 vaccine. Assay: immunoSEQ multiplex PCR; the TCRdb copy retains only in-frame clones and omits some. Of more than 120,000 clones in the sample, approximately 86% were seen once. The starting material was peripheral blood, obtained 28 days after the second AZD1222 dose. Receptor source: an adult who received the AZD1222 COVID-19 vaccine. CDR3s include the opening cysteine and the closing phenylalanine or tryptophan. Rows may omit the clone size; those that give it use once, few, many or a size class.

j_call | v_call | clone_size | cdr3_aa
TRBJ1-2 | TRBV3-1/TRBV3-2 | - | CASNQGQGGSYTF
TRBJ1-2 | TRBV6-5 | few | CASSYLPGGGNYGYTF
TRBJ2-5 | TRBV5-1 | - | CASSLSTHSQETQYF
TRBJ1-2 | TRBV10-2 | once | CASSPGVAYGYTF
TRBJ2-7 | TRBV27 | once | CASSFLLRGRFYEQYF
TRBJ1-3 | TRBV19 | - | CASSPAGGTIYF
TRBJ2-1 | TRBV27 | - | CASSWGTGVDEQFF
TRBJ1-1 | TRBV3-1/TRBV3-2 | - | CASSQGAAYEAFF
TRBJ2-7 | TRBV12-3/TRBV12-4 | - | CASSSTSGWEQYF
TRBJ1-4 | TRBV19 | - | CASSRERNEKLFF
TRBJ1-1 | TRBV5-5 | - | CASSRTGSMTEAFF
TRBJ2-1 | TRBV19 | - | CASSIGRSSYNEQFF
TRBJ2-3 | TRBV7-2 | - | CASSFGTPHTDTQYF
TRBJ1-5 | TRBV12-3/TRBV12-4 | - | CASSSVGVQPQHF
TRBJ2-7 | TRBV5-1 | - | CASSFGTGFPYEQYF
TRBJ2-7 | TRBV7-2 | - | CASSSRDRGYEQYF
TRBJ1-4 | TRBV7-9 | - | CASSFGEANEKLFF
TRBJ2-7 | TRBV11-2 | once | CASSLDERRLEQYF
TRBJ2-1 | TRBV30 | - | CAWGDRGNEQFF
TRBJ2-1 | TRBV5-1 | - | CASRAVGGNNEQFF
TRBJ1-1 | TRBV15 | - | CATARQMNTEAFF
TRBJ2-5 | TRBV7-2 | once | CASSLASGAETQYF
TRBJ2-3 | TRBV7-9 | - | CASTAGLGGTDTQYF
TRBJ1-1 | TRBV18 | - | CASSPPQRTEAFF
TRBJ1-5 | TRBV7-2 | - | CASSLAPAGVSNQPQHF
TRBJ2-5 | TRBV6-9 | - | CASSYLSPGQGPQETQYF
TRBJ2-1 | TRBV11-3 | - | CASSLGQGLADEQFF
TRBJ2-1 | TRBV19 | - | CATLESSNSYNEQFF
TRBJ2-5 | TRBV7-8 | - | CASRARFQETQYF
TRBJ1-1 | TRBV9 | - | CASSVDGGGDTEAFF
TRBJ2-1 | TRBV12-5 | - | CASGPGQGTYNEQFF
TRBJ1-2 | TRBV16 | - | CASSQSTVELYGYTF
TRBJ1-6 | TRBV2 | - | CASGLSSNNSPLHF
TRBJ2-1 | TRBV11-2 | - | CASSLTGQERDEQFF
TRBJ1-3 | TRBV11-2 | few | CASSLFGGSGNTIYF
TRBJ1-1 | TRBV9 | - | CASSINEGNTEAFF
TRBJ2-3 | TRBV2 | - | CASTRNGGLEDTQYF
TRBJ2-5 | TRBV2 | - | CASSERTVQETQYF
TRBJ2-1 | TRBV30 | - | CAWSVSLAGYNEQFF
TRBJ1-1 | TRBV10-2 | - | CASSDQGRGLMNTEAFF
TRBJ2-1 | TRBV18 | - | CASSWEGDEQFF
TRBJ2-3 | TRBV19 | - | CASSSGGVGADTQYF
TRBJ2-1 | TRBV5-1 | - | CASSPISQGYNEQFF
TRBJ2-1 | TRBV4-2 | - | CASSQDLQSYNEQFF
TRBJ1-2 | TRBV19 | - | CASTPTGGKINNYGYTF
TRBJ2-1 | TRBV6-5 | - | CASSYASQAVEQFF